This section outlines one TCR beta chain sequence together with its context. The entry originates in a study of blood T cell repertoires in COVID-19. The wider study: The United States, Italy and Spain provided the acute and convalescent COVID-19 samples. Sources were T cells, B-cell-depleted T cells, or PBMCs; the material itself was cDNA or gDNA.

Original analysis: How many nucleated cells were present was estimated from reference gene primer amplification. This table comes from immunoSEQ multiplex PCR, and its TCRdb copy is limited to in-frame clones, with some not included. V and J calls and clone size follow that table, whereas D and trimming were derived from the DNA. The sample carries roughly 130,000 clones, roughly 78% recorded once. The V and J ends lost 4 bases and 0 bases respectively, with 9 bases between them. The length of the CDR3 is 14 residues. Germline CDR1 and CDR2: MDHEN and SYDVKM. This sequence joins TRBV28 and TRBJ1-1; the D is unclear. The sequence was obtained from a man aged 55 to 70 with active or convalescent COVID-19. The sample consisted of peripheral blood. CDR3 DNA: TGTGCCAGCAGTTCAATCCAGATGAACACTGAAGCTTTCTTT. Its translation is CASSSIQMNTEAFF.